The next 7 T cell receptor beta chains were all read from a single sample in a study of cytomegalovirus exposure and HLA in healthy donors. The PCR contained 60 Vbeta and 13 Jbeta primers. The repertoire was sequenced with immunoSEQ multiplex PCR; TCRdb's copy has only in-frame clones and lacks some. In the table there are roughly 90,000 clones, roughly four fifths of which are singletons. The sequenced material came from PBMCs. The receptors here all came from a woman in her 40s in good health and CMV-seropositive.

The chain employs TRBV5-5 and TRBJ2-2; TRBD2 agrees at 7 bases. J lost 8 bases, V lost 0 bases, and 10 bases had no gene match. The CDR3 is made up of 16 amino acids. Per the germline V gene, CDR1 is SGHKS and CDR2 is YYEKEE (reference sequence). CDR3 bases: TGTGCCAGCAGCTTGGCCCTAGCGGTCTTAGCAGGGGAGCTGTTTTTT. It encodes CASSLALAVLAGELFF.

The chain uses TRBV7-2 and TRBJ1-2; 8 bases map to TRBD1. Germline-derived CDR1 and CDR2 are SGHTA and FQGNSA. V trimming: 1 base; J trimming: 4 bases; junction bases outside the gene matches: 5. This CDR3 comprises 15 residues. In DNA form, the CDR3 reads TGTGCCAGCAGCTTAGGTTCAGGGGGCTTCTATGGCTACACCTTC. The encoded protein is CASSLGSGGFYGYTF.

The chain employs TRBV6-5 and TRBJ2-7; D unresolved. Germline-derived CDR1 and CDR2 are MNHEY and SVGAGI. Trimming took 3 bases from V and 2 from J, leaving 11 bases between them. The CDR3 length is 14 residues. CDR3 sequence: CASSYLTDTYEQYF. Written as DNA, the CDR3 is TGTGCCAGCAGTTATCTAACAGATACCTACGAGCAGTACTTC.

This clone was observed a single time. This chain links TRBV18 with TRBJ2-2; D is possibly TRBD1 (5 bases). CDR1 and CDR2 from the germline V gene are KGHSH and LQKENI. The length of the CDR3 is 14 residues. Trimming cost V 5 bases and J 2 bases, with 9 bases left between them. Here the CDR3 reads CASSVTDNTGELFF. CDR3 in DNA: TGTGCCAGCTCAGTGACAGATAACACCGGGGAGCTGTTTTTT.

This clone was found a few times. The V gene is TRBV7-8, the J gene TRBJ1-4; TRBD1 matches 8 bases. Germline assignment: CDR1 SGHVS and CDR2 FQNEAQ. The CDR3 has 20 amino acids. V trimming: 5 bases; J trimming: 0 bases; junction bases outside the gene matches: 17. The CDR3 is CASSPRVSGTGAATNEKLFF. CDR3 sequence (DNA): TGTGCCAGCAGCCCAAGGGTCTCCGGGACAGGAGCAGCAACTAATGAAAAACTGTTTTTT.

The CDR3, as DNA: TGTGCCAGCTCACTTAGCACTGGCAGGGCGAACACTGAAGCTTTCTTT. This encodes CASSLSTGRANTEAFF. This chain connects TRBV18 to TRBJ1-1; tentative D call: TRBD1 (5 bases). The CDR3 is 16 amino acids. Germline V gene data show CDR1 as KGHSH and CDR2 as LQKENI. V was cut by 4 bases and J by 1 base, with 16 bases left in between.

The V and J genes are TRBV7-2 and TRBJ1-3; 8 bases map to TRBD1. This CDR3 has 16 amino acids. Germline V gene lookup returns CDR1 SGHTA and CDR2 FQGNSA. J gave up 3 bases and V 5 bases, and 9 bases lay outside the gene matches. Here the CDR3 reads CASSGRQGRGGNTIYF. The CDR3 DNA reads TGTGCCAGCAGCGGCCGACAGGGGAGGGGTGGAAACACCATATATTTT.